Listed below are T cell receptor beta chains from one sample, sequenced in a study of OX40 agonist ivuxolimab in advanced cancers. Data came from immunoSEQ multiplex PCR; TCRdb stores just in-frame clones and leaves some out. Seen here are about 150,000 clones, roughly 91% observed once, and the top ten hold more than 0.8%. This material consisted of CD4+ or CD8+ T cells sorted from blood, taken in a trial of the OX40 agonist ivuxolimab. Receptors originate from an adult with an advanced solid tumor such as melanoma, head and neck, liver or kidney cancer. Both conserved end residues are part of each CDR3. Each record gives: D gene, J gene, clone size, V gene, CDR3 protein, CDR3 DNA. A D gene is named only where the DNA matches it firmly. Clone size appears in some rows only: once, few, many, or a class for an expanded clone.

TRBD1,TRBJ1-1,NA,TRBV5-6,CASRREEDRPRGAEAFF,TGTGCCAGTCGCCGGGAGGAGGACAGGCCCCGCGGGGCTGAAGCTTTCTTT
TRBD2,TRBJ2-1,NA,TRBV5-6,CASSPGTSGGRGEQFF,TGTGCCAGCAGCCCTGGGACTAGCGGAGGCAGGGGTGAGCAGTTCTTC
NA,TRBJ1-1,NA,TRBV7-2,CASSLTGRTEAFF,TGTGCCAGCAGCTTAACAGGACGCACTGAAGCTTTCTTT
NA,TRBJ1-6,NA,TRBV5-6,CASSSRTGEGAFVDGPLHF,TGTGCCAGCAGCTCCCGGACGGGGGAAGGAGCGTTCGTTGACGGACCCCTCCACTTT
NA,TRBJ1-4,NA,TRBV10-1,CASSESEDLIATNEKLFF,TGCGCCAGCAGTGAGTCAGAGGACCTCATTGCAACTAATGAAAAACTGTTTTTT
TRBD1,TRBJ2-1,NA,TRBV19,CASSSRPDRGLLNEQFF,TGTGCCAGTAGTTCGCGTCCGGACAGGGGGCTACTCAATGAGCAGTTCTTC
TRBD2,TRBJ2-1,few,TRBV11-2,CASSKTSGYNEQFF,TGTGCCAGCAGCAAGACTAGCGGTTACAATGAGCAGTTCTTC
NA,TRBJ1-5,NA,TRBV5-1,CASSLGGGNSNQPQHF,TGCGCCAGCAGCTTGGGAGGGGGGAATAGCAATCAGCCCCAGCATTTT
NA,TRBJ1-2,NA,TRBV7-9,CASSGTPTYGYTF,TGTGCCAGCTCCGGGACACCCACCTATGGCTACACCTTC
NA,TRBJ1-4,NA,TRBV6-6,CASSPDGNEKLFF,TGTGCCAGCAGCCCGGACGGAAATGAAAAACTGTTTTTT
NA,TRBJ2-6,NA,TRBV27,CASSLSRTSSGANVLTF,TGTGCCAGCAGTTTATCGAGGACGAGCTCTGGGGCCAACGTCCTGACTTTC
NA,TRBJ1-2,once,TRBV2,CASSVVSRYSGYTF,TGTGCCAGCAGTGTAGTATCACGGTATTCGGGCTACACCTTC
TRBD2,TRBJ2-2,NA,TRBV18,CASSPGLAGARNTGELFF,TGTGCCAGCTCACCGGGACTAGCGGGGGCTCGGAACACCGGGGAGCTGTTTTTT
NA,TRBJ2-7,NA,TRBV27,CASSLRRSYEQYF,TGTGCCAGCAGTTTAAGGAGGTCCTACGAGCAGTACTTC
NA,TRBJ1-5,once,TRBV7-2,CAGQPQHF,TGTGCCGGTCAGCCCCAGCATTTT
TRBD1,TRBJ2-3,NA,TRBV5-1,CASSSNRGLSSTDTQYF,TGCGCCAGCAGCTCAAACAGGGGGTTATCTAGCACAGATACGCAGTATTTT
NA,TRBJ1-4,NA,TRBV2,CASSVRGEKLFF,TGTGCCAGCAGTGTGCGGGGCGAAAAACTGTTTTTT
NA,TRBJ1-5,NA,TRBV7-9,CASSLARPTLPNQPQHF,TGTGCCAGCAGCTTAGCGAGACCGACTCTCCCCAATCAGCCCCAGCATTTT
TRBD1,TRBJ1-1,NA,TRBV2,CASSWDRGNQGGNTEAFF,TGTGCCAGCAGTTGGGACAGGGGGAATCAAGGAGGGAACACTGAAGCTTTCTTT
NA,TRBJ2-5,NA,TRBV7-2,CASSLVETQYF,TGTGCCAGCAGCTTAGTCGAGACCCAGTACTTC
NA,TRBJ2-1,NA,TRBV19,CASTQRTRHEQFF,TGTGCCAGTACCCAGAGGACCCGCCATGAGCAGTTCTTC
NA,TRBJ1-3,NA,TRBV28,CASSKEGVSGNTIYF,TGTGCCAGCAGCAAAGAGGGAGTCTCTGGAAACACCATATATTTT
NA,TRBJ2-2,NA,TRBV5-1,CASSLAGSGVGELFF,TGCGCCAGCAGCTTGGCCGGGAGCGGCGTCGGGGAGCTGTTTTTT
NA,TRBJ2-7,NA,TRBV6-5,CASSYGSLTYEQYF,TGTGCCAGCAGTTACGGGTCCCTAACCTACGAGCAGTACTTC
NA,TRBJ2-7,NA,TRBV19,CASSFGVQTYEQYF,TGTGCCAGTAGCTTTGGAGTCCAAACCTACGAGCAGTACTTC
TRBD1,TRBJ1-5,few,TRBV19,CASRTGGSRGFQHF,TGTGCCAGTAGAACAGGGGGTTCCCGGGGGTTCCAGCATTTT
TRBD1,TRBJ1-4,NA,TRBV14,CASSPAQEGGGWTNEKLFF,TGTGCCAGCAGCCCCGCCCAGGAAGGGGGCGGTTGGACTAATGAAAAACTGTTTTTT
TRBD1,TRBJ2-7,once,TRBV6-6,CASKEQGAYEQYF,TGTGCCAGCAAAGAACAGGGGGCTTACGAGCAGTACTTC
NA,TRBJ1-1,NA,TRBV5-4,CASSLNDWPSYRFEAFF,TGCGCCAGCAGCTTGAACGATTGGCCTTCCTACCGCTTTGAAGCTTTCTTT
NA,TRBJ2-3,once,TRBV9,CASRGPASEVDTQYF,TGTGCCAGCAGGGGACCGGCTAGCGAGGTAGATACGCAGTATTTT
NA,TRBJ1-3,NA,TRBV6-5,CASSSGWGNTIYF,TGTGCCAGCAGTTCGGGGTGGGGAAACACCATATATTTT
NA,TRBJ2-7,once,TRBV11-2,CASSSQNRVAIVQYF,TGTGCCAGCAGCTCACAAAACAGGGTGGCTATAGTGCAGTACTTC
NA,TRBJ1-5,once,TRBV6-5,CASSDRYNQPQHF,TGTGCCAGCAGTGACAGGTACAATCAGCCCCAGCATTTT
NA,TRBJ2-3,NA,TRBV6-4,CASSEDRYTDTQYF,TGTGCCAGCAGTGAAGACAGGTACACAGATACGCAGTATTTT
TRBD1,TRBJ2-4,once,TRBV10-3,CAISEPPGQGKNIQYF,TGTGCCATCAGTGAGCCTCCGGGACAGGGAAAAAACATTCAGTACTTC
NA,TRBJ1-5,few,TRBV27,CASGLGGPQHF,TGTGCCAGCGGCCTCGGGGGGCCCCAGCATTTT
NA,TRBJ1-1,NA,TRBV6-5,CASSVQGGTEAFF,TGTGCCAGCAGTGTTCAGGGTGGCACTGAAGCTTTCTTT
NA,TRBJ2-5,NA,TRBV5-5,CASSPQGETQYF,TGTGCCAGCAGCCCCCAGGGAGAGACCCAGTACTTC
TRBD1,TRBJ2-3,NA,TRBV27,CASSLLTGEEVDTQYF,TGTGCCAGCAGTCTCCTGACAGGGGAGGAGGTAGATACGCAGTATTTT
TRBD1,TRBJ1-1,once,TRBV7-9,CASSFRMGQLNTEAFF,TGTGCCAGCAGCTTCCGAATGGGACAGTTGAACACTGAAGCTTTCTTT
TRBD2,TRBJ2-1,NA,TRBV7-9,CASQKPGLATYNEQFF,TGTGCCAGCCAAAAACCGGGACTAGCGACCTACAATGAGCAGTTCTTC